This is a list of T cell receptor beta chains from one sample in a study of graft-versus-host responses after intestinal transplantation. Their cognate antigens are unknown. Here immunoSEQ multiplex PCR was the method, and the copy in TCRdb shows in-frame clones only, minus some. This sample has some 88,000 clones, with around 93% found just once. Sequencing used unstimulated CD8+ T cells sorted from spleen or lymph node cells, obtained before intestinal transplant. These receptors were obtained from a human donor who received an intestinal transplant. The CDR3 runs from the conserved cysteine through the conserved F or W. The D gene is left open where the match is weak. Size is omitted from some rows. Given values are once, few, many or a class for expanded clones.

V gene	clone size	D gene	J gene	CDR3 DNA	CDR3 protein
TRBV15	.	.	TRBJ2-1	TGTGCCACCAGCAGAGATTCAGGGGTTAACAATGAGCAGTTCTTC	CATSRDSGVNNEQFF
TRBV10-3	.	.	TRBJ2-7	TGTGCCATCAGTGAGGGACACTCAACCTACGAGCAGTACTTC	CAISEGHSTYEQYF
TRBV7-9	.	TRBD1	TRBJ2-5	TGTGCCAGCAGCTTAAGCCCCGGGACAGGGGGCCAAGAGACCCAGTACTTC	CASSLSPGTGGQETQYF
TRBV18	.	TRBD1	TRBJ2-7	TGTGCCAGCTCACCGGGACAGGGGTCGGGCGAGCAGTACTTC	CASSPGQGSGEQYF
TRBV5-4	.	.	TRBJ2-7	TGTGCCAGCAGCTTCGGAACGTCTAGCTCCTACGAGCAGTACTTC	CASSFGTSSSYEQYF
TRBV4-3	.	TRBD2	TRBJ2-7	TGCGCCAGCAGCCAAACCCGGGGGGGGACCTACGAGCAGTACTTC	CASSQTRGGTYEQYF
TRBV30	.	.	TRBJ1-1	TGTGCCTGGAGTCCAACGGGACTTGACACTGAAGCTTTCTTT	CAWSPTGLDTEAFF
TRBV7-2	.	TRBD2	TRBJ2-1	TGTGCCAGCAGCTTAGCGCTACTAGCGGGGGGGCGGGATGAGCAGTTCTTC	CASSLALLAGGRDEQFF
TRBV11-2	few	.	TRBJ2-1	TGTGCCAGCAGCTTAGCGCGGGGCCCCCTCAATGAGCAGTTCTTC	CASSLARGPLNEQFF
TRBV27	.	.	TRBJ2-7	TGTGCCAGCAGTCAATCCGGGACGGGAGACTACGAGCAGTACTTC	CASSQSGTGDYEQYF
TRBV27	.	.	TRBJ1-3	TGTGCCAGCAGCAACTCTGGAAACACCATATATTTT	CASSNSGNTIYF
TRBV7-2	.	.	TRBJ1-1	TGTGCCAGCTTAGTTGCCCCCAATATGGCTTTCTTT	CASLVAPNMAFF
TRBV27	.	.	TRBJ1-2	TGTGCCAGCAGTACAGGGAACTATGGCTACACCTTC	CASSTGNYGYTF
TRBV5-1	.	TRBD1	TRBJ2-7	TGCGCCAGCAGCTCCGGGACAGGGCAACCCTACGAGCAGTACTTC	CASSSGTGQPYEQYF
TRBV30	.	.	TRBJ1-2	TGTGCCTGGTGGGAGGTCGGGGATAATGGCTACACCTTC	CAWWEVGDNGYTF
TRBV7-2	.	.	TRBJ1-2	TGTGCCAGCAGCTTGGCAGAATATGGCTACACCTTC	CASSLAEYGYTF
TRBV2	.	TRBD1	TRBJ2-2	TGTGCCACCATGGATGGGGCCCGACAGGGCTTAAACACCGGGGAGCTGTTTTTT	CATMDGARQGLNTGELFF
TRBV5-6	once	.	TRBJ1-1	TGTGCCAGCAGCTCTTACTTGAGTGCCAACACTGAAGCTTTCTTT	CASSSYLSANTEAFF
TRBV11-3	once	TRBD2	TRBJ2-3	TGTGCCAGCAGCTTAGATCCCGGGACTAGCATATTAGATACGCAGTATTTT	CASSLDPGTSILDTQYF
TRBV18	.	TRBD1	TRBJ2-1	TGTGCCAGCTCACCATCACAGGGGGCTTCCTACAATGAGCAGTTCTTC	CASSPSQGASYNEQFF
TRBV4-3	.	TRBD1	TRBJ2-7	TGCGCCAGCAGCCCCGGGACAGGGCTCTCCTACGAGCAGTACTTC	CASSPGTGLSYEQYF
TRBV7-9	once	.	TRBJ1-2	TGTGCCAGCAGCCCGATGACAGCCTACTCTGACTATGGCTACACCTTC	CASSPMTAYSDYGYTF
TRBV2	.	.	TRBJ2-5	TGTGCCTCTCAGTTCCAAGAGACCCAGTACTTC	CASQFQETQYF
TRBV9	.	TRBD1	TRBJ1-1	TGTGCCAGCGGAGGACAGGGACCGGCCGAAGCTTTCTTT	CASGGQGPAEAFF
TRBV7-2	once	TRBD2	TRBJ2-3	TGTGCCAGCAGCTTAGCCCGGACCCTAGCGGGGGGGGCAGATACGCAGTATTTT	CASSLARTLAGGADTQYF
TRBV7-6	.	TRBD2	TRBJ2-5	TGTGCCAGCAGCCCGGAGAATGTCGGGGGGGCGACCCAGTACTTC	CASSPENVGGATQYF
TRBV6-5	.	TRBD2	TRBJ2-7	TGTGCCAGCAGTTCCAGCGGGGGTGGGCACGAGCAGTACTTC	CASSSSGGGHEQYF
TRBV7-2	.	.	TRBJ2-7	TGTGCCAGCAGCCCCAGGCGGGGCCCCCTGGAGCAGTACTTC	CASSPRRGPLEQYF
TRBV27	.	TRBD2	TRBJ2-1	TGTGCCAGCAGTTTTAGCGGGTGGGATGAGCAGTTCTTC	CASSFSGWDEQFF
TRBV4-3	.	.	TRBJ2-6	TGCGCCAGCAGCCCGAGTTCGGTGTCTCGCTCTGGGGCCAACGTCCTGACTTTC	CASSPSSVSRSGANVLTF
TRBV7-9	.	TRBD2	TRBJ2-3	TGTGCCAGCAGCTTGACTAGCGGGGGGCCAGATACGCAGTATTTT	CASSLTSGGPDTQYF
TRBV10-2	.	TRBD1	TRBJ1-1	TGCGCCAGCGCAGGGGGCGAGAACACTGAAGCTTTCTTT	CASAGGENTEAFF
TRBV6-4	.	.	TRBJ1-5	TGTGCCAGCAGTGACGGGGGGATTCAGCCCCAGCATTTT	CASSDGGIQPQHF
TRBV4-3	.	.	TRBJ2-3	TGCGCCAGCAGCCAATTAGGGGACACAGATACGCAGTATTTT	CASSQLGDTDTQYF
TRBV10-2	.	.	TRBJ1-5	TGCGCCAGCGGGCCCACCAATCAGCCCCAGCATTTT	CASGPTNQPQHF
TRBV7-9	.	.	TRBJ2-1	TGTGCCGGCAGAAATTCCGGAGTTTACAATGAGCAGTTCTTC	CAGRNSGVYNEQFF
TRBV7-9	.	TRBD1	TRBJ1-1	TGTGCCAGCAGCTTTATGGACAGGACGAACACTGAAGCTTTCTTT	CASSFMDRTNTEAFF
TRBV27	.	.	TRBJ2-7	TGTGCCAGCAGTTTGGTAGCGGCGTCCTACGAGCAGTACTTC	CASSLVAASYEQYF
TRBV7-2	.	TRBD1	TRBJ2-3	TGTGCCAGCAGATTGGGGACAGGGGGTCTAGATACGCAGTATTTT	CASRLGTGGLDTQYF
TRBV5-5	.	.	TRBJ1-4	TGTGCCAGCAGTCCGGGGATCAATGAAAAACTGTTTTTT	CASSPGINEKLFF